This TCR beta chain was found in a study of identifying expanded T cells in peripheral blood. Study conclusions and caveats: Variance in clone template counts between approximately two-week samples significantly increased with total template count across all healthy donors.

V was shortened by 3 bases and J by 6 bases, with 15 bases between the two germline ends. The CDR3 has 14 amino acids. Looked up from germline, CDR1 is SGHNT and CDR2 is YYREEE (reference sequence). During the collection period, no donor immune events like infections were recorded. As concerns this clone: Its target is unknown.

Sequencing was performed with immunoSEQ multiplex PCR; in TCRdb, only in-frame clones are kept and a portion is missing. This table has roughly 84,000 clones, approximately 90% appearing once. The TCR sequence derives from a person between 18 and 75 years old in good health. The rearrangement joins TRBV5-4 to TRBJ1-2; possibly TRBD1 for D (6 bases). The specimen was blood. The CDR3 DNA follows: TGTGCCAGCAGCTGGGAACAGGGACTGGATGGCTACACCTTC. Residues: CASSWEQGLDGYTF.